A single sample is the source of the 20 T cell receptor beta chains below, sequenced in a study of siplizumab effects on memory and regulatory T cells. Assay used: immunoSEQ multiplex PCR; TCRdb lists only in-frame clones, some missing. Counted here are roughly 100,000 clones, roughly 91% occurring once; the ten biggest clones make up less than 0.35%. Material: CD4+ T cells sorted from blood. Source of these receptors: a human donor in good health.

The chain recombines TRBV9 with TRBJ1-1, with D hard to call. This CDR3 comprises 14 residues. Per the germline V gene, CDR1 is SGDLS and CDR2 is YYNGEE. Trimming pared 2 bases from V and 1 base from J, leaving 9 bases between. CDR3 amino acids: CASSVAPRNTEAFF. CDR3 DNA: TGTGCCAGCAGCGTTGCCCCGAGGAACACTGAAGCTTTCTTT.

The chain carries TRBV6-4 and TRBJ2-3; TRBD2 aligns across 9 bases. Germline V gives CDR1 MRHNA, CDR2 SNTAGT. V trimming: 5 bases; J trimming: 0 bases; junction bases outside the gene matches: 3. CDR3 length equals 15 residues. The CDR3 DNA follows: TGTGCCAGCAGTATCCTAGCGGGGAGCACAGATACGCAGTATTTT. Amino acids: CASSILAGSTDTQYF.

Written as DNA, the CDR3 is TGTGCCAGCAGAGACTCAGGGACAGATACGCAGTATTTT. It codes for CASRDSGTDTQYF. The rearrangement uses TRBV27 and TRBJ2-3, with D possibly matching TRBD1 (5 bases). Per the germline V gene, CDR1 is MNHEY and CDR2 is SMNVEV (reference sequence). The CDR3 runs to 13 residues. Between the trimmed V and J ends, which lost 6 bases and 3 bases, there was a span of 10 bases.

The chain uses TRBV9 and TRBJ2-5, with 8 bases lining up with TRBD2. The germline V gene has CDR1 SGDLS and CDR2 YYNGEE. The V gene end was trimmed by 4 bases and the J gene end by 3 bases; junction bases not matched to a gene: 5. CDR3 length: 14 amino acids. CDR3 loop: CASSPLAGKETQYF. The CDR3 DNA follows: TGTGCCAGCAGCCCTTTAGCGGGGAAAGAGACCCAGTACTTC.

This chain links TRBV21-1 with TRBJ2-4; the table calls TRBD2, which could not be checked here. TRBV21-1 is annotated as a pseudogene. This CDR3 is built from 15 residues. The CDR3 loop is CASSSGLAAKNIQYF. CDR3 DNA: TGTGCCAGCAGCTCGGGACTAGCGGCGAAAAACATTCAGTACTTC.

The CDR3 protein is CASSQDGSYNEQFF. Written as DNA, the CDR3 is TGCGCCAGCAGCCAAGACGGCAGCTACAATGAGCAGTTCTTC. The chain couples TRBV4-3 to TRBJ2-1, with D hard to call. Germline V gives CDR1 LGHNA, CDR2 YSLEER. The V end lost 0 bases, the J end lost 3 bases, and 6 bases lay between the germline ends. The CDR3 is 14 residues long.

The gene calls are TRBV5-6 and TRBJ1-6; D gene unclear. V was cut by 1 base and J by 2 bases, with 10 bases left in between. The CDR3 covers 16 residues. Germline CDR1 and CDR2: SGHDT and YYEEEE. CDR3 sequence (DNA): TGTGCCAGCAGCTTGTCGAAGAGCGCCTATAATTCACCCCTCCACTTT. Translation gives CASSLSKSAYNSPLHF. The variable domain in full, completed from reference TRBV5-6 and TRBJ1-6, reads DAGVTQSPTHLIKTRGQQVTLRCSPKSGHDTVSWYQQALGQGPQFIFQYYEEEERQRGNFPDRFSGHQFPNYSSELNVNALLLGDSALYLCASSLSKSAYNSPLHFGNGTRLTVT.

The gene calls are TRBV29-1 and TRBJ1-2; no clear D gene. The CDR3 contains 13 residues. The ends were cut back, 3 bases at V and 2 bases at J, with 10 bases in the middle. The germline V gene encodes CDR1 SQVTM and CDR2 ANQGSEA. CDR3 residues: CSVDLTQNYGYTF. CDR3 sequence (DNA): TGCAGCGTTGATCTCACCCAAAACTATGGCTACACCTTC.

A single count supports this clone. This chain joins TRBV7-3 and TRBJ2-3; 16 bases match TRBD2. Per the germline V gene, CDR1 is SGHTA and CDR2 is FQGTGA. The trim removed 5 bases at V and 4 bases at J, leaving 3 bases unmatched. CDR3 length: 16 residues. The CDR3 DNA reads TGTGCCAGCAGCCCCGGGACTAGCGGGAGGGCAGATACGCAGTATTTT. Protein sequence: CASSPGTSGRADTQYF.

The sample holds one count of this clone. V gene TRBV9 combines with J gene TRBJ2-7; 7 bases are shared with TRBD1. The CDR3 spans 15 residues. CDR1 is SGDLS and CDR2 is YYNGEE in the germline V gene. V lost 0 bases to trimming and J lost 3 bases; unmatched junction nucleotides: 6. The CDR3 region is CASSVAGQNFYEQYF. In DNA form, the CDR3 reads TGTGCCAGCAGCGTAGCGGGACAGAATTTCTACGAGCAGTACTTC.

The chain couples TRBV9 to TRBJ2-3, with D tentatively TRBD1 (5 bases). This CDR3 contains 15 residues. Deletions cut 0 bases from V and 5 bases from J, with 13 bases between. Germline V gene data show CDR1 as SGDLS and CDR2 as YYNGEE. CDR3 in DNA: TGTGCCAGCAGCGTAGGGACACGATTGGGAGATACGCAGTATTTT. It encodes CASSVGTRLGDTQYF. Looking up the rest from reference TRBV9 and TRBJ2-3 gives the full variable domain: DSGVTQTPKHLITATGQRVTLRCSPRSGDLSVYWYQQSLDQGLQFLIQYYNGEERAKGNILERFSAQQFPDLHSELNLSSLELGDSALYFCASSVGTRLGDTQYFGPGTRLTVL.

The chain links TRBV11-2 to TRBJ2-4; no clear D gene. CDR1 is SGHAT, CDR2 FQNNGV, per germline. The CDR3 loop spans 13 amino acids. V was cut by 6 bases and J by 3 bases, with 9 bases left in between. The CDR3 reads CASREPSKNIQYF. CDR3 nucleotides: TGTGCCAGCAGGGAACCCAGCAAAAACATTCAGTACTTC.

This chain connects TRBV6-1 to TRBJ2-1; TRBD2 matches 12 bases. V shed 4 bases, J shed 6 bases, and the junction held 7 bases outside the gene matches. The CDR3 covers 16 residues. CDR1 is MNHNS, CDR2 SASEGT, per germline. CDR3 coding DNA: TGTGCCAGCAGTGCACCTAGCGGGGGGGCTCTCAATGAGCAGTTCTTC. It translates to CASSAPSGGALNEQFF.

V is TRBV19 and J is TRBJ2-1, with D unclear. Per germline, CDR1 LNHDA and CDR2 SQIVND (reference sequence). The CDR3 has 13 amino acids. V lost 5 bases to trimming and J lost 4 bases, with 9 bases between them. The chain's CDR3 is CASSRVVYNEQFF. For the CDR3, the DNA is TGTGCCAGTAGTCGGGTAGTTTACAATGAGCAGTTCTTC.

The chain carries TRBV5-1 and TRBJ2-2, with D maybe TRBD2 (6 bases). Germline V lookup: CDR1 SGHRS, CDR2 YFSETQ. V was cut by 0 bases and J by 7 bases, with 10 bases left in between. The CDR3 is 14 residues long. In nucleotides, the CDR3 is TGCGCCAGCAGCTTGGCCGGGAGCGACGGGGAGCTGTTTTTT. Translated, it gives CASSLAGSDGELFF.

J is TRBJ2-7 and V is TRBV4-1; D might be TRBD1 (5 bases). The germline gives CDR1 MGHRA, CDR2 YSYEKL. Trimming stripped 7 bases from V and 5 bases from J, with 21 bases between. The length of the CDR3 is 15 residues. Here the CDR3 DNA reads TGCGCCAGCACCCCGTTGCAGGGTAAGGGCCACGAGCAGTACTTC. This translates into CASTPLQGKGHEQYF.

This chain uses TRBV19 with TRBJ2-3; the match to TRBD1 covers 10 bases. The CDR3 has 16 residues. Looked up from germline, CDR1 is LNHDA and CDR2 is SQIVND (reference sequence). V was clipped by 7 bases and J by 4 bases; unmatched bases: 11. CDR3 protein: CASTSGGGQGADTQYF. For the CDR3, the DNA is TGTGCCAGTACTTCTGGGGGAGGACAGGGGGCAGATACGCAGTATTTT.

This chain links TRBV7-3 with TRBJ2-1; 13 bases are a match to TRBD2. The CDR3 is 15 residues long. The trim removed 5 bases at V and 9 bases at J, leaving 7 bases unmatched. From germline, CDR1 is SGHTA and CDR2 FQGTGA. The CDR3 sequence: CASSQLAGGTGEQFF. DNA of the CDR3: TGTGCCAGCAGCCAACTAGCGGGAGGGACCGGTGAGCAGTTCTTC.

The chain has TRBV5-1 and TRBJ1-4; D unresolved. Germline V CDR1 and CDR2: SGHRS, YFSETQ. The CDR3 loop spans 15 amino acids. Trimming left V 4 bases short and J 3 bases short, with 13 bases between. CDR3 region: CASSPRTGSNEKLFF. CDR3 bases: TGCGCCAGCAGCCCTAGGACGGGGTCTAATGAAAAACTGTTTTTT.

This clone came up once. The CDR3: CASSNSGTSLVRNEQFF. The DNA for the CDR3 is TGTGCCAGCAGCAACTCCGGGACTAGTCTGGTTAGGAATGAGCAGTTCTTC. The gene calls are TRBV9 and TRBJ2-1; the match to TRBD2 covers 8 bases. In germline, CDR1 is SGDLS, CDR2 YYNGEE. CDR3 length: 17 residues. The V gene end was trimmed by 4 bases and the J gene end by 7 bases; junction bases not matched to a gene: 16.